Included here is one T cell receptor (beta chain) sequence, with context. Its antigen is undetermined. The assay was immunoSEQ multiplex PCR, and TCRdb's table has in-frame clones only and misses some. The sample records some 15,000 clones, over 80% being singletons. CDR1 is SGHAT, CDR2 FQNNGV, per germline. Trimming cost V 5 bases and J 2 bases; bases outside gene matches: 6. This CDR3 contains 15 residues. These data originate in a study of PD-1 blockade in classical Hodgkin lymphoma. Study-wide results and caveats: Relapsed/refractory patients reportedly had lower baseline diversity than newly diagnosed patients.

The sample's time point: newly diagnosed, previously untreated cHL patient sample. Through magnetic negative selection, CD8+ T cells were separated from PBMCs that had been thawed. The clonotype originates from a human donor with classical Hodgkin lymphoma. The chain is built from TRBV11-2 and TRBJ2-5, with 9 positions matching TRBD1. The specimen was CD8+ T cells from blood. CDR3 region: CASSNHRGQQETQYF. The CDR3 DNA is TGTGCCAGCAGCAATCACAGGGGGCAGCAAGAGACCCAGTACTTC.